These 25 T cell receptor beta chains came from one sample sequenced in a study of CD8 T cells in Susac syndrome. It was with random hexamers that roughly 0.5 to 1 ug RNA was reverse transcribed. TCRdb re-called the immunoSEQ multiplex PCR reads through MiXCR, storing one row per CDR3 protein. The sample consists of tens of thousands of distinct CDR3 sequences, approximately 95% of them appearing once. Sequencing was done on a sample of CD8+ T cells from PBMCs. These receptors originate from a human donor with Susac syndrome.

This clonotype occurred a few times. The rearrangement uses TRBV30 and TRBJ2-7, with D possibly being TRBD1 (5 bases). The CDR3 runs 12 residues. V lost 1 base and J 3 bases, leaving 7 bases between the germline ends. Germline V lookup: CDR1 GTSNPN, CDR2 SVGIG (reference sequence). CDR3 in amino acids: CAWSETVYEQYF. The CDR3 coding sequence is TGTGCCTGGAGTGAGACAGTCTACGAGCAGTACTTC. The full variable domain, in which reference TRBV30 and TRBJ2-7 provide the parts outside the CDR3, is SQTIHQWPATLVQPVGSPLSLECTVEGTSNPNLYWYRQAAGRGLQLLFYSVGIGQISSEVPQNLSASRPQDRQFILSSKKLLLSDSGFYLCAWSETVYEQYFGPGTRLTVT.

A single count supports this clonotype. The chain carries TRBV19 and TRBJ1-2; D uncertain. V shed 6 bases and J shed 7 bases, with 12 bases lying between them. The CDR3 totals 12 residues. The germline gives CDR1 LNHDA, CDR2 SQIVND (reference sequence). CDR3 region: CASRRRAGGYTF. CDR3 sequence (DNA): TGTGCCAGTAGGAGGAGGGCGGGTGGCTACACCTTC.

The chain couples TRBV15 to TRBJ1-1; perhaps TRBD1 as D (6 bases). V was shortened by 0 bases and J by 3 bases, with 14 bases between the two germline ends. The germline V gene has CDR1 LNHNV and CDR2 YYDKDF (reference sequence). The CDR3 totals 16 residues. The CDR3 protein is CATSRDPPGGHTEAFF. The CDR3 DNA follows: TGTGCCACCAGCAGAGACCCGCCGGGGGGCCACACTGAAGCTTTCTTT.

This clonotype appeared once. The V and J genes are TRBV2 and TRBJ2-1; TRBD2 aligns across 14 bases. The CDR3 has 15 amino acids. Trimming removed 6 bases from V and 8 bases from J; junction bases left unmatched: 6. Germline CDR1 is SNHLY and CDR2 is FYNNEI. The CDR3 DNA follows: TGTGCCAGCAGCGCGACTAGCGGGGGGGCTGATGAGCAGTTCTTC. Amino acids: CASSATSGGADEQFF.

The CDR3 loop is CSARRGSSINEQFF. The CDR3 DNA reads TGCAGTGCTAGAAGGGGTAGCTCAATCAATGAGCAGTTCTTC. The V call is TRBV20-1, the J call TRBJ2-1, with D possibly being TRBD1 (5 bases). CDR1 is DFQATT and CDR2 is SNEGSKA in the germline V gene (reference sequence). The CDR3 spans 14 residues. V was cut by 2 bases and J by 6 bases, with 14 bases left in between.

The rearrangement uses TRBV20-1 and TRBJ2-1; D is unresolved. Germline CDR1 is DFQATT and CDR2 is SNEGSKA (reference sequence). Trimming cost V 0 bases and J 12 bases, with 15 bases left between them. The CDR3 extends over 13 amino acids. CDR3 loop: CSARDLQNDGQFF. The CDR3, as DNA: TGCAGTGCTAGAGATCTTCAGAACGATGGGCAGTTCTTC.

The CDR3 sequence: CASAYSGLWSNQPQHF. In DNA, the CDR3 is TGTGCCTCCGCATACTCGGGCCTGTGGAGCAATCAGCCCCAGCATTTT. This chain joins TRBV19 and TRBJ1-5; D remains unclear. The germline V gene has CDR1 LNHDA and CDR2 SQIVND (reference sequence). The V end lost 11 bases, the J end lost 1 base, and 21 bases lay between the germline ends. This CDR3 contains 16 residues.

This clonotype showed up just once. The genes are TRBV9 and TRBJ1-1; D is unclear. The CDR3 loop spans 12 amino acids. Germline V lookup: CDR1 SGDLS, CDR2 YYNGEE. V gave up 0 bases and J gave up 6 bases, with 6 bases separating them. The CDR3 DNA sequence: TGTGCCAGCAGCGTAGATGGGCCTGAAGCTTTCTTT. Protein product: CASSVDGPEAFF.

The chain links TRBV29-1 to TRBJ2-7, with TRBD2 matching 9 bases. In germline, CDR1 is SQVTM, CDR2 ANQGSEA. The J segment lost 4 bases and the V segment lost 0 bases, leaving 4 bases of the junction unmatched. The CDR3 contains 14 residues. For the CDR3, the DNA is TGCAGCGTTGAAGAGACTAGCGGAAATTACGAGCAGTACTTC. Translated, it gives CSVEETSGNYEQYF.

This sequence joins TRBV20-1 and TRBJ2-3; D is perhaps TRBD1 (5 bases). V shed 0 bases and J shed 4 bases, with 14 bases lying between them. CDR1 DFQATT and CDR2 SNEGSKA come from the germline V gene (reference sequence). This CDR3 has 15 residues. This CDR3 is CSARDLSQGPDTQYF. The CDR3 nucleotides read TGCAGTGCTAGAGATCTTAGTCAGGGCCCAGATACGCAGTATTTT.

This clonotype was counted once. The V call is TRBV27, the J call TRBJ2-1; D call uncertain. Germline V CDR1 and CDR2: MNHEY, SMNVEV (reference sequence). Between the trimmed V and J ends, which lost 4 bases and 8 bases, there was a span of 18 bases. The CDR3 totals 15 residues. This CDR3 reads CASSSKDPGGDEQFF. The CDR3 DNA follows: TGTGCCAGCAGTTCAAAGGACCCTGGTGGGGATGAGCAGTTCTTC.

This chain links TRBV4-2 with TRBJ2-1, with 11 bases fitting TRBD2. V gave up 1 base and J gave up 6 bases; unmatched junction bases: 5. In germline, CDR1 is LGHNA, CDR2 YNFKEQ. The CDR3 loop spans 16 amino acids. The chain's CDR3 is CASSQGRSGGANEQFF. In nucleotides, the CDR3 is TGTGCCAGCAGCCAAGGTCGTAGCGGGGGGGCCAATGAGCAGTTCTTC.

This sequence joins TRBV5-1 and TRBJ2-3; unclear D gene. The germline CDR1 and CDR2 sequences are SGHRS and YFSETQ. V was clipped by 4 bases and J by 1 base, with 28 bases between them. The CDR3 is 20 amino acids. The CDR3 nucleotides read TGCGCCAGCAGCCCCTTGCCAGGCGAAGTTACCCCGTTCGGCACAGATACGCAGTATTTT. This encodes CASSPLPGEVTPFGTDTQYF. The variable domain in full, with the rest retrieved from reference TRBV5-1 and TRBJ2-3, is KAGVTQTPRYLIKTRGQQVTLSCSPISGHRSVSWYQQTPGQGLQFLFEYFSETQRNKGNFPGRFSGRQFSNSRSEMNVSTLELGDSALYLCASSPLPGEVTPFGTDTQYFGPGTRLTVL.

The gene calls are TRBV28 and TRBJ2-3; D may be TRBD2 (7 bases). V lost 7 bases, J lost 0 bases, and 17 bases lay in between. This CDR3 spans 16 amino acids. Germline values: CDR1 MDHEN, CDR2 SYDVKM. The CDR3 loop is CASIPRGGGSTDTQYF. The CDR3 coding sequence is TGTGCCAGCATCCCCCGAGGGGGGGGGAGCACAGATACGCAGTATTTT.

This rearrangement joins TRBV5-1 to TRBJ2-7, with 7 bases aligning to TRBD2. Unmatched junction bases numbered 12, after V lost 2 bases and J lost 7 bases. The CDR3 runs 15 residues. Germline assignment: CDR1 SGHRS and CDR2 YFSETQ. The CDR3 region has the DNA TGCGCCAGCAGCTTATCTCGGTCTAGCGGTAAAGAGCAGTACTTC. Its translation is CASSLSRSSGKEQYF.

The rearrangement uses TRBV12-5 and TRBJ2-5; TRBD1 aligns across 8 bases. The CDR3 runs 14 residues. Germline CDR1 and CDR2: LGHNT and FRNRAP. J lost 4 bases, V lost 3 bases, and 4 bases had no gene match. CDR3 sequence reads: CASGFKDRGETQYF. CDR3 sequence (DNA): TGTGCTAGTGGTTTCAAAGACAGGGGAGAGACCCAGTACTTC. Supplemented by reference TRBV12-5 and TRBJ2-5, the full variable domain reads DARVTQTPRHKVTEMGQEVTMRCQPILGHNTVFWYRQTMMQGLELLAYFRNRAPLDDSGMPKDRFSAEMPDATLATLKIQPSEPRDSAVYFCASGFKDRGETQYFGPGTRLLVL.

V usage is TRBV19 and J usage is TRBJ1-2; 7 bases map to TRBD1. The CDR3 runs 13 residues. The trim removed 5 bases at V and 4 bases at J, leaving 4 bases unmatched. Germline CDR1 is LNHDA and CDR2 is SQIVND (reference sequence). CDR3 amino acids: CASSPQGTYGYTF. The CDR3 DNA follows: TGTGCCAGTAGTCCACAGGGGACCTATGGCTACACCTTC.

This CDR3 is CASSLMTSGRAGANVLTF. The CDR3 nucleotides read TGTGCCAGCAGCTTAATGACTAGCGGGAGGGCTGGGGCCAACGTCCTGACTTTC. The J gene is TRBJ2-6, the V gene TRBV7-2; 14 bases map to TRBD2. The CDR3 has 18 residues. Trimming took 2 bases from V and 2 from J; bases not matched to a gene: 2. CDR1 and CDR2 (germline): SGHTA, FQGNSA.

The chain recombines TRBV12-3 or TRBV12-4 with TRBJ2-1; 11 nucleotides line up with TRBD2. The CDR3 is made up of 16 amino acids. With V trimmed by 2 bases and J by 5 bases, 5 bases remained unmatched. As DNA, the CDR3 is TGTGCCAGCAGTTTAACTAGCGGGGGAGCCAACAATGAGCAGTTCTTC. Translation gives CASSLTSGGANNEQFF.

The chain links TRBV28 to TRBJ2-2; 7 nucleotides agree with TRBD1. Losses at the gene ends were 5 bases for V and 1 base for J; bases not matched to a gene: 4. CDR3 size: 15 residues. Germline V gene sequence: CDR1 MDHEN, CDR2 SYDVKM. The CDR3 here is CASSTGQKNTGELFF. CDR3 nucleotides: TGTGCCAGCAGTACGGGACAGAAGAACACCGGGGAGCTGTTTTTT.

The J gene is TRBJ1-6, the V gene TRBV7-2, with D hard to call. Germline CDR1 SGHTA, CDR2 FQGNSA. With 1 base removed from V and 5 bases from J, the gap between germline ends came to 15 bases. This CDR3 is built from 17 residues. CDR3 in DNA: TGTGCCAGCAGCTTAGGGTTTTCTCGCGCGAATAATTCACCCCTCCACTTT. It translates to CASSLGFSRANNSPLHF.

The V and J genes are TRBV19 and TRBJ1-1; 7 bases line up with TRBD1. Germline trimming cut 4 bases from V and 0 bases from J; bases unmatched to any gene: 2. This CDR3 comprises 14 residues. CDR1 is LNHDA, CDR2 SQIVND, per germline (reference sequence). The CDR3 bases are TGTGCCAGTAGTAGGGGACAGATGAACACTGAAGCTTTCTTT. As protein: CASSRGQMNTEAFF.

The rearrangement links TRBV6-5 to TRBJ1-3; the D is unclear. This CDR3 is built from 12 residues. V was cut by 8 bases and J by 8 bases, with 13 bases left in between. The germline V gene encodes CDR1 MNHEY and CDR2 SVGAGI. The CDR3 protein is CASGPGEDTIYF. The CDR3 nucleotides read TGTGCCAGCGGGCCCGGGGAAGACACCATATATTTT.

This chain joins TRBV19 and TRBJ1-1; D gene ambiguous. Germline V lookup: CDR1 LNHDA, CDR2 SQIVND (reference sequence). Trimming removed 3 bases from V and 4 bases from J, with 6 bases in between. The CDR3 contains 12 residues. The CDR3: CASSIGVTEAFF. In nucleotides, the CDR3 is TGTGCCAGTAGTATCGGGGTCACTGAAGCTTTCTTT.

The gene calls are TRBV20-1 and TRBJ1-1; 7 bases match TRBD1. The germline CDR1 and CDR2 sequences are DFQATT and SNEGSKA (reference sequence). The CDR3 totals 15 residues. Unmatched junction bases numbered 10, after V lost 1 base and J lost 5 bases. The DNA of the CDR3 is TGCAGTGCTAGAGGGACAGGAAATAGAAGGACTGAAGCTTTCTTT. Its translation is CSARGTGNRRTEAFF.